This TCR beta chain comes out of a study of preoperative IRX-2 immunotherapy in early breast cancer. This CDR3 is 13 amino acids long. Trimming took 5 bases from V and 1 from J, leaving 8 bases between them. Germline loops: CDR1 LNHDA, CDR2 SQIVND (reference sequence). Libraries were prepared by immunoSEQ multiplex PCR; TCRdb keeps only in-frame clonotypes and omits some of them. This sample has 20,000 to 30,000 clones; roughly 75% occur once, and the top ten carry less than 7.5%. Documented treatment: preoperative locoregional IRX-2 cytokine immunotherapy. Preoperative locoregional IRX-2 cytokine immunotherapy was tested in the phase Ib source study.

This chain links TRBV19 with TRBJ1-1; D not certain. The sample consisted of lymph node tissue, taken after IRX-2 immunotherapy. This TCR was sampled from a human donor with breast cancer. CDR3 loop: CASSWNPNTEAFF. CDR3 nucleotides: TGTGCCAGTAGTTGGAACCCGAACACTGAAGCTTTCTTT.